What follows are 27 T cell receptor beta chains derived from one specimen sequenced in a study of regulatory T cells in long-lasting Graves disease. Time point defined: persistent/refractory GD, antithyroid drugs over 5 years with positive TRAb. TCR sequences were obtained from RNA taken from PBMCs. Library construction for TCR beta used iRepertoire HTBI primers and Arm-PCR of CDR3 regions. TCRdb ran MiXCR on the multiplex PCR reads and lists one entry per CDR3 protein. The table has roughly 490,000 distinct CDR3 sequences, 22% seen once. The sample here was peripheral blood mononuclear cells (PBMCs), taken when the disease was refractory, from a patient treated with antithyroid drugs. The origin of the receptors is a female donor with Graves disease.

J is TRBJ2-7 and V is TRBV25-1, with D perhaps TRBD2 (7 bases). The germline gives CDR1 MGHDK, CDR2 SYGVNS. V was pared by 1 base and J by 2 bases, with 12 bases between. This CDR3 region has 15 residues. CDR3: CASSEWGGRTYEQYF. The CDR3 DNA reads TGTGCCAGCAGTGAATGGGGGGGCAGAACCTACGAGCAGTACTTC.

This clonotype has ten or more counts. Here the CDR3 reads CASGGPGRETQYF. The CDR3 coding sequence is TGTGCCAGCGGTGGCCCCGGGAGAGAGACCCAGTACTTC. V usage is TRBV6-1 and J usage is TRBJ2-5, with D possibly being TRBD2 (6 bases). CDR3 length: 13 amino acids. CDR1 is MNHNS, CDR2 SASEGT, per germline. Trimming shortened V by 8 bases and J by 4 bases, and 14 bases separated the two germline ends.

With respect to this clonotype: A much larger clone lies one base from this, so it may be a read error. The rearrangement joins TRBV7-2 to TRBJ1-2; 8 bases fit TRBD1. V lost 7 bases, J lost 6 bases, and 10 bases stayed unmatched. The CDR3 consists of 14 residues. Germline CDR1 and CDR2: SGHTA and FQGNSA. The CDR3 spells CASNLRDRTNGYTF. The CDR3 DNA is TGTGCCAGCAACCTCCGGGACAGGACCAATGGCTACACCTTC.

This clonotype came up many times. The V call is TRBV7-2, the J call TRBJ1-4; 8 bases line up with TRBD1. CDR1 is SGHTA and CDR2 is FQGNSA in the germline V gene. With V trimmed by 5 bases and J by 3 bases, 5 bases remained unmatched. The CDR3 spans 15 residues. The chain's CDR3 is CASSATGGANEKLFF. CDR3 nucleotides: TGTGCCAGCAGCGCCACAGGGGGGGCTAATGAAAAACTGTTTTTT.

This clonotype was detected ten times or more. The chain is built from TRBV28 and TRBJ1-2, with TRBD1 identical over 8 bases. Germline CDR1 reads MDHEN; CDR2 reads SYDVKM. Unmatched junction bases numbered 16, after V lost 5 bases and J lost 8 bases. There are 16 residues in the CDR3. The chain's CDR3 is CASSLPSDRGGGGYTF. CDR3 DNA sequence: TGTGCCAGCAGTCTACCCTCCGACAGGGGAGGAGGAGGCTACACCTTC.

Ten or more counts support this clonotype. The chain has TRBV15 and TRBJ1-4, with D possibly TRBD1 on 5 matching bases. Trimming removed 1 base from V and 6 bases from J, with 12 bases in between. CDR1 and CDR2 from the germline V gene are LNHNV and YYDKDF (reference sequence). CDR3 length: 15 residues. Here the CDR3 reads CATSRGPGQDEKLFF. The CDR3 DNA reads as TGTGCCACCAGCAGAGGGCCAGGGCAGGATGAAAAACTGTTTTTT.

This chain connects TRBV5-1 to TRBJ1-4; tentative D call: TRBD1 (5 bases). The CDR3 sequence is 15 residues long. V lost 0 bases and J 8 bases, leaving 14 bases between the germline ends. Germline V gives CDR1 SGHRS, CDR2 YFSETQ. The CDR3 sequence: CASSLGGTDYEKLFF. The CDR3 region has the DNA TGCGCCAGCAGCTTGGGCGGGACCGATTACGAAAAACTGTTTTTT.

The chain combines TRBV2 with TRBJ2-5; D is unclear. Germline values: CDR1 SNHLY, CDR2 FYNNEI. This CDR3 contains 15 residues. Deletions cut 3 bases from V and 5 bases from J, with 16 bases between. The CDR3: CASSESELSSETQYF. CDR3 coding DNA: TGTGCCAGCAGTGAGTCCGAATTAAGCTCGGAGACCCAGTACTTC.

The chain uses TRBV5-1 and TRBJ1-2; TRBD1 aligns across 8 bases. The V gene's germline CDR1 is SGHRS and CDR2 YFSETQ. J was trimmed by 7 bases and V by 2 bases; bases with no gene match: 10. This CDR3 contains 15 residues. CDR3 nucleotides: TGCGCCAGCAGCTTCTCCGGGACAGGTTCAAGTGGCTACACCTTC. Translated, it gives CASSFSGTGSSGYTF. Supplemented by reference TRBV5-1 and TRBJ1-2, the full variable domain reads KAGVTQTPRYLIKTRGQQVTLSCSPISGHRSVSWYQQTPGQGLQFLFEYFSETQRNKGNFPGRFSGRQFSNSRSEMNVSTLELGDSALYLCASSFSGTGSSGYTFGSGTRLTVV.

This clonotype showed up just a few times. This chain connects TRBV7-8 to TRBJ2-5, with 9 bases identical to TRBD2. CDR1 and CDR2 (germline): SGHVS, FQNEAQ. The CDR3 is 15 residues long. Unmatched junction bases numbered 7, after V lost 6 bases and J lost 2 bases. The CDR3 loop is CASSSSAGGQETQYF. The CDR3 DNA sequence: TGTGCCAGCAGTTCTTCCGCGGGAGGGCAAGAGACCCAGTACTTC. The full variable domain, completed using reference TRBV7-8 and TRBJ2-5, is GAGVSQSPRYKVAKRGQDVALRCDPISGHVSLFWYQQALGQGPEFLTYFQNEAQLDKSGLPSDRFFAERPEGSVSTLKIQRTQQEDSAVYLCASSSSAGGQETQYFGPGTRLLVL.

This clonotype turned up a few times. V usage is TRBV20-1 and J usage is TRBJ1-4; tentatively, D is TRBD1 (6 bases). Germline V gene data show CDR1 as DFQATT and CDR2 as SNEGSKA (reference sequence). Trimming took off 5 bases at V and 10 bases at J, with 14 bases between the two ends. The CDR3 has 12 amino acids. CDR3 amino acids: CSAPGVGAKLFF. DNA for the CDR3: TGCAGTGCTCCAGGGGTGGGGGCAAAACTGTTTTTT.

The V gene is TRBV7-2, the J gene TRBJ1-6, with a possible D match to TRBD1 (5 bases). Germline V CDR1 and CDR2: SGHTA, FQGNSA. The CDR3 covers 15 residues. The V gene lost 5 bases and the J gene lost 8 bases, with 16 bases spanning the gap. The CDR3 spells CASSPGTGRDSPLHF. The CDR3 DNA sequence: TGTGCCAGCAGCCCGGGGACGGGACGGGATTCACCCCTCCACTTT.

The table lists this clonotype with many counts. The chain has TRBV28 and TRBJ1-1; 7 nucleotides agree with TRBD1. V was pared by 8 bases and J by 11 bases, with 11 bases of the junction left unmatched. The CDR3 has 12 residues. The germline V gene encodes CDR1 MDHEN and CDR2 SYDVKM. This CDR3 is CASLGTATEAFF. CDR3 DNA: TGTGCCAGCCTCGGGACAGCCACAGAGGCTTTCTTT.

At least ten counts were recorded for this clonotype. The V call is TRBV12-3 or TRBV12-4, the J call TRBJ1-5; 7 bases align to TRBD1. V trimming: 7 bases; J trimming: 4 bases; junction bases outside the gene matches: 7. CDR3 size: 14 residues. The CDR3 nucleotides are TGTGCCAGCAAAACCGGGACAGCTAATCAGCCCCAGCATTTT. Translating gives CASKTGTANQPQHF.

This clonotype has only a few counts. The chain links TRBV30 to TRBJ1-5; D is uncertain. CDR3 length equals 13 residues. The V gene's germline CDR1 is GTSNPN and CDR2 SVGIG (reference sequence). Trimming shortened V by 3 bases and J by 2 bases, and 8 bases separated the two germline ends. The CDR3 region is CAWRDQGNQPQHF. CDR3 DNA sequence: TGTGCCTGGAGGGACCAAGGCAATCAGCCCCAGCATTTT.

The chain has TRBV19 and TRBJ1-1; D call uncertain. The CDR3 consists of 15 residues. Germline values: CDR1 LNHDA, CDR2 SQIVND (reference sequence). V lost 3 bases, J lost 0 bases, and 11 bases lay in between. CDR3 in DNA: TGTGCCAGTAGTATTAACCCGGCAGTGAACACTGAAGCTTTCTTT. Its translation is CASSINPAVNTEAFF.

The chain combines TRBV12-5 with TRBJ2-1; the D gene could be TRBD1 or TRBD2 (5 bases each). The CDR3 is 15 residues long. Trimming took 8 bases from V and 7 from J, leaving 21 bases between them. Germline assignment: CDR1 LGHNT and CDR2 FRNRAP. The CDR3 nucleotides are TGTGCTAGTCATCAGAGGGGCAGGTTTACAAATGAGCAGTTCTTC. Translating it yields CASHQRGRFTNEQFF. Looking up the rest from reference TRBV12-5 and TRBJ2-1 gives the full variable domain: DARVTQTPRHKVTEMGQEVTMRCQPILGHNTVFWYRQTMMQGLELLAYFRNRAPLDDSGMPKDRFSAEMPDATLATLKIQPSEPRDSAVYFCASHQRGRFTNEQFFGPGTRLTVL.

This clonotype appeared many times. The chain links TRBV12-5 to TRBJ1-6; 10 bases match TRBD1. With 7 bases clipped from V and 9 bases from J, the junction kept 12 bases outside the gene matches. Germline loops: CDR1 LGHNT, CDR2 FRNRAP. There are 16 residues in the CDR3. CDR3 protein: CASVLTTGTGASPLHF. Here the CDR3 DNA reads TGTGCTAGTGTCCTAACCACCGGGACAGGGGCTTCACCCCTCCACTTT.

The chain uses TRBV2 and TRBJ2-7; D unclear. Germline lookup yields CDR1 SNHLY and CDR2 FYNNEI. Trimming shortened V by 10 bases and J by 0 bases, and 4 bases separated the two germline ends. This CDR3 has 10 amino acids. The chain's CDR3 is CATTSYEQYF. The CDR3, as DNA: TGTGCCACTACCTCCTACGAGCAGTACTTC. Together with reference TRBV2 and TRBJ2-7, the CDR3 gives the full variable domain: EPEVTQTPSHQVTQMGQEVILRCVPISNHLYFYWYRQILGQKVEFLVSFYNNEISEKSEIFDDQFSVERPDGSNFTLKIRSTKLEDSAMYFCATTSYEQYFGPGTRLTVT.

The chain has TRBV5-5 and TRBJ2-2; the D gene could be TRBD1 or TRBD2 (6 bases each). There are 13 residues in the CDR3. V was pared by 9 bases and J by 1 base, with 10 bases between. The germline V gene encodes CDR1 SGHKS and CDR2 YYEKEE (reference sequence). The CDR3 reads CATGAGNTGELFF. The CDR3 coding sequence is TGTGCCACGGGGGCCGGGAACACCGGGGAGCTGTTTTTT.

CDR3 in DNA: TGCAGTGCTAGAGATGCAGCGGGGGGGAGATACGAGCAGTACTTC. Amino acids: CSARDAAGGRYEQYF. The chain employs TRBV20-1 and TRBJ2-7; TRBD2 agrees at 10 bases. Trimming at V came to 0 bases and at J to 4 bases, leaving 6 bases not matched to a gene. In germline, CDR1 is DFQATT, CDR2 SNEGSKA (reference sequence). The CDR3 is 15 residues long.

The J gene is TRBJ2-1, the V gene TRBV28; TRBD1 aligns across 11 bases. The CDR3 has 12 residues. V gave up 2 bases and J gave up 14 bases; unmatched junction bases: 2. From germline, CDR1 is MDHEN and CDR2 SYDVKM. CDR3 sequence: CASSLRDRGKFF. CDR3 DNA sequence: TGTGCCAGCAGTTTAAGGGACAGGGGGAAGTTCTTC.

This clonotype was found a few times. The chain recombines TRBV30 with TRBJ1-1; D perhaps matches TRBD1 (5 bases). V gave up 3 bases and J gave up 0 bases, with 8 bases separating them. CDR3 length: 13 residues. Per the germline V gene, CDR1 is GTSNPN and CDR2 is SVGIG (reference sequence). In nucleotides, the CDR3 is TGTGCCTGGAGGCGGGGACTGAACACTGAAGCTTTCTTT. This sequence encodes CAWRRGLNTEAFF.

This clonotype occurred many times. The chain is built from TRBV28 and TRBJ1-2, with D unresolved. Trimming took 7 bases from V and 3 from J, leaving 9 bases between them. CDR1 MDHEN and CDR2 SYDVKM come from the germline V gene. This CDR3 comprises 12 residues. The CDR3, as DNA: TGTGCCAGCATGAACCAGGACTATGGCTACACCTTC. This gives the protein CASMNQDYGYTF.

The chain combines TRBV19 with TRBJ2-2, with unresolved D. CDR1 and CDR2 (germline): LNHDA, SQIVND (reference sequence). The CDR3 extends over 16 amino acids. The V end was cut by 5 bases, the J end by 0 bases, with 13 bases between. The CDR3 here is CASSSLIQTNTGELFF. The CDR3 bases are TGTGCCAGTAGTTCCCTGATCCAGACGAACACCGGGGAGCTGTTTTTT.

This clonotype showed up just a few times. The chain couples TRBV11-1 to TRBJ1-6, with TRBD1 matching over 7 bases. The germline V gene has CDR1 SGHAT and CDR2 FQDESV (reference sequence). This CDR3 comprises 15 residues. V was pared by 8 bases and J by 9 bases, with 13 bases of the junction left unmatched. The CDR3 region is CASAPTGRISSPLHF. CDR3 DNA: TGTGCCAGCGCCCCGACAGGGAGGATAAGTTCACCCCTCCACTTT.

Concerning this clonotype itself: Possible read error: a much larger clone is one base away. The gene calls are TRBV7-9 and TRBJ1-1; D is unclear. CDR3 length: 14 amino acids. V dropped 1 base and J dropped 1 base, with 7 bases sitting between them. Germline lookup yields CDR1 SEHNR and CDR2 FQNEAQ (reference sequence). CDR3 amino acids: CASSLGRRNTEAFF. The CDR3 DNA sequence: TGTGCCAGCAGCTTAGGCAGGAGGAACACTGAAGCTTTCTTT.